This T cell receptor beta chain was captured by sequencing in a study of regulatory T cells in long-lasting Graves disease. The time point is: persistent/refractory GD, antithyroid drugs over 5 years with positive TRAb. PBMCs were the source of the RNA used for TCR sequencing. This clonotype has ten or more counts. The germline CDR1 and CDR2 sequences are MGHDK and SYGVNS. This CDR3 comprises 13 residues. V was shortened by 2 bases and J by 3 bases, with 4 bases between the two germline ends. Construction of the TCR beta libraries employed iRepertoire HTBI primers in conjunction with Arm-PCR of CDR3 regions. Using its own MiXCR run on the multiplex PCR reads, TCRdb lists one record per CDR3 protein. In the table there are 300,000 or so distinct CDR3 sequences, roughly a fifth of which are singletons.

The genes are TRBV25-1 and TRBJ1-4; D is undetermined. This TCR came from a female donor with Graves disease. The sample consisted of peripheral blood mononuclear cells (PBMCs), taken when the disease was refractory, from a patient treated with antithyroid drugs. The CDR3 spells CASSETANEKLFF. The CDR3 region has the DNA TGTGCCAGCAGTGAAACCGCTAATGAAAAACTGTTTTTT.